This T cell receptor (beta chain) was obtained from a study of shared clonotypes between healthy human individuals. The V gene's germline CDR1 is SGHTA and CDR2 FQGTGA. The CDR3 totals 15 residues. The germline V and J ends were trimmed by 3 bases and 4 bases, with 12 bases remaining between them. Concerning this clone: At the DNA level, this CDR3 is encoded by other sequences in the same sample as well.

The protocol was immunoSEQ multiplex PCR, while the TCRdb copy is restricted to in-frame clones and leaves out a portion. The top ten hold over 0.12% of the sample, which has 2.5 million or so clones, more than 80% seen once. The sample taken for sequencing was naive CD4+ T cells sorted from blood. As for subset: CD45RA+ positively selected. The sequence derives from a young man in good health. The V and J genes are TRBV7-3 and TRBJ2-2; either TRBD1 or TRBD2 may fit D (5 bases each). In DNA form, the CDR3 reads TGTGCCAGCAGCTTGGCCGGGGCTGGCACCGGGGAGCTGTTTTTT. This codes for CASSLAGAGTGELFF.